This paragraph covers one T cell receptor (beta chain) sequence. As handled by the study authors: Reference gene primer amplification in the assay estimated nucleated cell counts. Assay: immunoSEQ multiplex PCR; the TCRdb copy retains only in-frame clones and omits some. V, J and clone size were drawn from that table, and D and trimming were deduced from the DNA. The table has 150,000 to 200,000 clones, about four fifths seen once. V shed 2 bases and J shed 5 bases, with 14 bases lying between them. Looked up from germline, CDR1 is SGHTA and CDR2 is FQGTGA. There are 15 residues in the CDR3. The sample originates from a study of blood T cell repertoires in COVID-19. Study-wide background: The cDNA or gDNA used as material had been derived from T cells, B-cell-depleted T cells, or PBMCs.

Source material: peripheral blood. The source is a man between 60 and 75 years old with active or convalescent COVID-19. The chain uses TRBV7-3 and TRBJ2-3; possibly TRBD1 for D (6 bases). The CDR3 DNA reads TGTGCCAGCAGCTTAGGAGCAGGGGATGGAGATACGCAGTATTTT. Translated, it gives CASSLGAGDGDTQYF.